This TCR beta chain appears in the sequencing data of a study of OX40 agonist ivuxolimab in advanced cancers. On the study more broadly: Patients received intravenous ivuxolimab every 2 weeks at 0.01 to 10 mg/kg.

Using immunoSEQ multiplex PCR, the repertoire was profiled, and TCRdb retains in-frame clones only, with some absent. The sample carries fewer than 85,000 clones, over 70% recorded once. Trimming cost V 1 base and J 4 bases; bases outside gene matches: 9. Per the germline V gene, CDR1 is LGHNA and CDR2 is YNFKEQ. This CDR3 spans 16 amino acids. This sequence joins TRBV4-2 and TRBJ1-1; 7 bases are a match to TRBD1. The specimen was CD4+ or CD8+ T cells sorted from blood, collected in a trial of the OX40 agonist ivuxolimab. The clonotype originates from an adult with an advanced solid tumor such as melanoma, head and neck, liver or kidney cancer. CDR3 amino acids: CASSQGAGRGGTEAFF. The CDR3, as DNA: TGTGCCAGCAGCCAAGGGGCGGGCAGGGGGGGCACTGAAGCTTTCTTT.